Presented here are 18 T cell receptor beta chains from one specimen sequenced in a study of T cell changes during pregnancy in multiple sclerosis. Profiling relied on immunoSEQ multiplex PCR, and the TCRdb table lists in-frame clones only, not all of them. The sample holds about 75,000 clones, 90% to 95% seen once. The specimen was CD4+ T cells from peripheral blood mononuclear cells, collected after pregnancy. The receptor source for this set is a female donor with multiple sclerosis, enrolled in a pregnancy study.

The V call is TRBV5-1, the J call TRBJ2-4; D may be TRBD1 (6 bases). CDR1 and CDR2 (germline): SGHRS, YFSETQ. The CDR3 totals 16 residues. Trimming stripped 2 bases from V and 8 bases from J, with 20 bases between. CDR3 protein: CASSFFTGINRDIQYF. For the CDR3, the DNA is TGCGCCAGCAGCTTCTTTACAGGGATCAATCGGGACATTCAGTACTTC. Complete variable domain (other parts from reference TRBV5-1 and TRBJ2-4): KAGVTQTPRYLIKTRGQQVTLSCSPISGHRSVSWYQQTPGQGLQFLFEYFSETQRNKGNFPGRFSGRQFSNSRSEMNVSTLELGDSALYLCASSFFTGINRDIQYFGAGTRLSVL.

The rearrangement joins TRBV27 to TRBJ2-5; D gene ambiguous. The J call may be mistaken, given a closer DNA end match to TRBJ2-7. The CDR3 has 15 residues. Germline CDR1 reads MNHEY; CDR2 reads SMNVEV (reference sequence). The CDR3 reads CASSSPVGGAYEQYF. The CDR3 nucleotides read TGTGCCAGCAGTTCACCTGTAGGTGGGGCCTACGAGCAGTACTTC.

V is TRBV6-5 and J is TRBJ2-7; 9 bases fit TRBD1. CDR1 is MNHEY, CDR2 SVGAGI, per germline. The CDR3 loop spans 14 amino acids. V dropped 5 bases and J dropped 3; count of bases not matched to a gene: 5. The CDR3 DNA reads TGTGCCAGCAGTGAGACAGGGGGTGACTACGAGCAGTACTTC. Protein: CASSETGGDYEQYF.

The rearrangement joins TRBV28 to TRBJ1-5, with D maybe TRBD1 (5 bases). The germline gives CDR1 MDHEN, CDR2 SYDVKM. V shed 2 bases and J shed 2 bases, with 16 bases lying between them. This CDR3 is 17 amino acids long. DNA for the CDR3: TGTGCCAGCAGTTTAACACAGGTGATCATTGGCAATCAGCCCCAGCATTTT. It specifies CASSLTQVIIGNQPQHF.

The CDR3 loop is CASSSSGNEQFF. The CDR3 DNA follows: TGTGCCAGCAGCTCAAGCGGGAATGAGCAGTTCTTC. The chain recombines TRBV7-2 with TRBJ2-1; perhaps TRBD2 as D (6 bases). CDR3 length equals 12 residues. Trimming cost V 4 bases and J 7 bases, with 8 bases left between them. The germline CDR1 and CDR2 sequences are SGHTA and FQGNSA. The variable domain in full, with the rest retrieved from reference TRBV7-2 and TRBJ2-1, is GAGVSQSPSNKVTEKGKDVELRCDPISGHTALYWYRQSLGQGLEFLIYFQGNSAPDKSGLPSDRFSAERTGGSVSTLTIQRTQQEDSAVYLCASSSSGNEQFFGPGTRLTVL.

The chain recombines TRBV27 with TRBJ2-7, with D maybe TRBD1 (6 bases). Germline lookup yields CDR1 MNHEY and CDR2 SMNVEV (reference sequence). The CDR3 is 16 amino acids. Trimming removed 4 bases at V and 5 bases at J, with 21 bases between. The CDR3 sequence: CASSYYQGMGLNEQYF. CDR3 nucleotides: TGTGCCAGCAGTTACTATCAGGGGATGGGGCTAAACGAGCAGTACTTC.

The rearrangement uses TRBV11-2 and TRBJ2-2; perhaps TRBD2 as D (6 bases). The CDR3 length is 15 residues. Germline CDR1 SGHAT, CDR2 FQNNGV. The ends were cut back, 6 bases at V and 5 bases at J, with 16 bases in the middle. CDR3: CASSPLKGRTGELFF. CDR3 DNA: TGTGCCAGCAGTCCCTTGAAGGGGAGGACCGGGGAGCTGTTTTTT.

This chain links TRBV6-1 with TRBJ2-1, with D possibly being TRBD1 (6 bases). The germline gives CDR1 MNHNS, CDR2 SASEGT. The CDR3 is 14 residues long. Trimming removed 5 bases from V and 5 bases from J, with 13 bases in between. CDR3 nucleotide sequence: TGTGCCAGCAGTCCTCGGGACATTAACAATGAGCAGTTCTTC. It translates to CASSPRDINNEQFF.

This rearrangement joins TRBV11-2 to TRBJ2-6; D remains unclear. Trimming stripped 1 base from V and 0 bases from J, with 13 bases between. The CDR3 covers 18 residues. CDR1 and CDR2 (germline): SGHAT, FQNNGV. This CDR3 reads CASSLGLAVISGANVLTF. The CDR3 DNA reads TGTGCCAGCAGCTTAGGGTTGGCAGTCATCTCTGGGGCCAACGTCCTGACTTTC.

The chain recombines TRBV29-1 with TRBJ1-2; no firm D call. The V end lost 3 bases, the J end lost 4 bases, and 9 bases lay between the germline ends. Looked up from germline, CDR1 is SQVTM and CDR2 is ANQGSEA. The CDR3 sequence is 12 residues long. The CDR3 region is CSVDWRGYGYTF. CDR3 nucleotide sequence: TGCAGCGTTGATTGGCGGGGCTATGGCTACACCTTC.

J is TRBJ2-1 and V is TRBV18; 12 bases are a match to TRBD2. The CDR3 consists of 15 residues. V dropped 3 bases and J dropped 5; count of bases not matched to a gene: 2. Germline V gene sequence: CDR1 KGHSH, CDR2 LQKENI. The CDR3: CASSPTSGRNNEQFF. Written as DNA, the CDR3 is TGTGCCAGCTCACCGACTAGCGGGAGAAACAATGAGCAGTTCTTC.

The chain employs TRBV30 and TRBJ2-5; 9 bases line up with TRBD2. V lost 5 bases to trimming and J lost 5 bases; unmatched junction nucleotides: 3. Germline values: CDR1 GTSNPN, CDR2 SVGIG (reference sequence). The CDR3 loop spans 12 amino acids. Here the CDR3 reads CAWVAGAETQYF. The CDR3 nucleotides are TGTGCCTGGGTAGCGGGAGCTGAGACCCAGTACTTC.

V is TRBV29-1 and J is TRBJ2-7; a possible D gene is TRBD2 (5 bases). V gave up 6 bases and J gave up 2 bases, with 11 bases separating them. This CDR3 is built from 12 residues. Germline lookup yields CDR1 SQVTM and CDR2 ANQGSEA. CDR3 sequence: CSVRTGTYEQYF. CDR3 DNA: TGCAGCGTAAGGACGGGAACCTACGAGCAGTACTTC.

The chain is built from TRBV28 and TRBJ2-5; D ambiguous. The CDR3 contains 12 residues. V shed 7 bases and J shed 5 bases, with 11 bases lying between them. Germline loops: CDR1 MDHEN, CDR2 SYDVKM. The CDR3 region has the DNA TGTGCCAGCACCACCCCCGGGGAGACCCAGTACTTC. It encodes CASTTPGETQYF.

This chain joins TRBV5-1 and TRBJ2-1; 8 bases fit TRBD2. Germline CDR1 reads SGHRS; CDR2 reads YFSETQ. With 4 bases clipped from V and 1 base from J, the junction kept 4 bases outside the gene matches. This CDR3 comprises 15 residues. CDR3 region: CASSPGLDSYNEQFF. CDR3 sequence (DNA): TGCGCCAGCAGCCCGGGACTAGATTCCTACAATGAGCAGTTCTTC.

The rearrangement links TRBV2 to TRBJ2-3, with D possibly being TRBD1 (6 bases). The CDR3 length is 15 residues. CDR1 is SNHLY, CDR2 FYNNEI, per germline. The germline V and J ends were trimmed by 6 bases and 5 bases, with 18 bases remaining between them. The CDR3 nucleotides read TGTGCCAGCAGACCTTCCGGGACACCACGAGATACGCAGTATTTT. This translates into CASRPSGTPRDTQYF.

This chain links TRBV6-5 with TRBJ2-7, with TRBD1 matching 9 bases. J lost 6 bases, V lost 5 bases, and 8 bases had no gene match. This CDR3 comprises 14 residues. Germline CDR1 and CDR2: MNHEY and SVGAGI. CDR3 residues: CASSGDRVGREQYF. DNA for the CDR3: TGTGCCAGCAGTGGGGACAGGGTCGGTCGCGAGCAGTACTTC.

V and J are TRBV28 and TRBJ2-1; D is perhaps TRBD2 (5 bases). This CDR3 has 15 residues. CDR1 and CDR2 (germline): MDHEN, SYDVKM. V was clipped by 3 bases and J by 0 bases, with 9 bases between them. CDR3 in amino acids: CASSFVGSSYNEQFF. CDR3 sequence (DNA): TGTGCCAGCAGTTTTGTAGGGAGCTCCTACAATGAGCAGTTCTTC.